This TCR beta chain was obtained from a study of OX40 agonist ivuxolimab in advanced cancers. This clone appeared a few times. Its antigen is undetermined. V lost 1 base, J lost 0 bases, and 11 bases lay in between. Germline V CDR1 and CDR2: SGHDT, YYEEEE. The length of the CDR3 is 15 residues. Using immunoSEQ multiplex PCR, the repertoire was profiled, and TCRdb retains in-frame clones only, with some absent. The sample has approximately 68,000 clones; over 80% are singletons. Study results and limitations: The antigens recognized by the expanded peripheral T cells, that is their antigen specificity, were not determined. More expanded clones were seen, on average, in CD8+ T cells than in CD4+.

The rearrangement links TRBV5-6 to TRBJ2-7; D is possibly TRBD2 (6 bases). This specimen consisted of CD4+ or CD8+ T cells sorted from blood, obtained in a trial of the OX40 agonist ivuxolimab. This clonotype was sampled from an adult with an advanced solid tumor such as melanoma, head and neck, liver or kidney cancer. DNA of the CDR3: TGTGCCAGCAGCTTGACGGGGGAGTTCTCCTACGAGCAGTACTTC. It is translated as CASSLTGEFSYEQYF.